Below, 4 T cell receptor beta chains from the same sample are listed, as sequenced in a study of T-cell reconstitution after alpha-beta-depleted transplantation in children. Preparing the TCRbeta library involved the use of unique molecular identifiers. TCRdb redid the calling of the PCR reads with MiXCR, one entry per CDR3 protein. The sample includes roughly 190,000 distinct CDR3 sequences, just over 14% of them seen just once. Sequenced here: PBMCs from the stem cell graft donor, sampled from the stem cell graft. The receptor set was obtained from a human donor who donated a stem cell graft to a child with acute lymphoblastic leukemia.

This clonotype was seen repeatedly, ten times or more. The V and J genes are TRBV24-1 and TRBJ1-2; D remains ambiguous. Trimming removed 5 bases from V and 4 bases from J, with 16 bases in between. This CDR3 spans 15 amino acids. Germline-derived CDR1 and CDR2 are KGHDR and SFDVKD. CDR3 amino acids: CATSGPGVPFYGYTF. The CDR3 DNA sequence: TGTGCCACCAGTGGCCCCGGCGTGCCTTTCTATGGCTACACCTTC.

At least ten counts were recorded for this clonotype. This rearrangement joins TRBV20-1 to TRBJ2-7, with TRBD2 identical over 8 bases. The CDR3 spans 15 residues. In germline, CDR1 is DFQATT, CDR2 SNEGSKA (reference sequence). J gave up 0 bases and V 3 bases, and 7 bases lay outside the gene matches. The chain's CDR3 is CSASPLAESSYEQYF. CDR3 DNA sequence: TGCAGTGCTAGCCCACTAGCGGAGTCCTCCTACGAGCAGTACTTC.

This clonotype appeared a single time. The chain recombines TRBV10-1 with TRBJ2-1, with D unresolved. The CDR3 loop spans 16 amino acids. Looked up from germline, CDR1 is WNHNN and CDR2 is SYGVQD (reference sequence). With 2 bases removed from V and 0 bases from J, the gap between germline ends came to 11 bases. CDR3 sequence reads: CASSEKVFSSYNEQFF. CDR3 DNA sequence: TGCGCCAGCAGTGAGAAGGTCTTCAGCTCCTACAATGAGCAGTTCTTC.

This clonotype was seen at least ten times. This chain joins TRBV29-1 and TRBJ2-7; TRBD1 agrees at 9 bases. The CDR3 runs to 14 residues. Trimming at V came to 5 bases and at J to 2 bases, leaving 7 bases not matched to a gene. Germline assignment: CDR1 SQVTM and CDR2 ANQGSEA. DNA for the CDR3: TGCAGCGTTAACACGGGACAGGGACCCTACGAGCAGTACTTC. This codes for CSVNTGQGPYEQYF.